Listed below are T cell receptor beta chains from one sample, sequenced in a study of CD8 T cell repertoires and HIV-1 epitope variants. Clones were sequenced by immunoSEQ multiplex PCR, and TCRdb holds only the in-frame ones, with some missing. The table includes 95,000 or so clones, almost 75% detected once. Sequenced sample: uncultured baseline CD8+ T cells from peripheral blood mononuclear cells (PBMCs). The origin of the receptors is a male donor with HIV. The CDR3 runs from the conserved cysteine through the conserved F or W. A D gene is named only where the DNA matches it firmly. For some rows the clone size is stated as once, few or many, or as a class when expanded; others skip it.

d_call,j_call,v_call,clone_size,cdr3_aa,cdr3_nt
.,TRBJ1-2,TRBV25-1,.,CASSELGSFYGYTF,TGTGCCAGCAGTGAATTGGGCAGTTTCTATGGCTACACCTTC
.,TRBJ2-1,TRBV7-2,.,CASSPQGGSEQFF,TGTGCCAGCAGCCCCCAGGGGGGCTCGGAGCAGTTCTTC
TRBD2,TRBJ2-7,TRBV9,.,CASSVGRGGYYEQYF,TGTGCCAGCAGCGTAGGCCGGGGGGGCTACTACGAGCAGTACTTC
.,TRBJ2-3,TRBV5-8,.,CASSLFRDTQYF,TGTGCCAGCAGCTTGTTCAGAGATACGCAGTATTTT
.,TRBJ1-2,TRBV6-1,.,CASSEQPRTEYGYTF,TGTGCCAGCAGTGAACAGCCAAGAACAGAATATGGCTACACCTTC
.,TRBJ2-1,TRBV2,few,CASSEGALWSYNEQFF,TGTGCCAGCAGTGAAGGGGCCCTTTGGTCCTACAATGAGCAGTTCTTC
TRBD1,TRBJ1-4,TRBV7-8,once,CASSLGTGYEKLFF,TGTGCCAGCAGCTTAGGGACAGGTTACGAAAAACTGTTTTTT
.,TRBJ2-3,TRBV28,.,CASSEGGYGYTQYF,TGTGCCAGCAGCGAGGGGGGGTACGGATACACGCAGTATTTT
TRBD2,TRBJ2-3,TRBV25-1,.,CASSRLAGATDTQYF,TGTGCCAGCAGCAGACTAGCGGGAGCGACAGATACGCAGTATTTT
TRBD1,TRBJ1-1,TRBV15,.,CATSRDGTGGTEAFF,TGTGCCACCAGCAGAGATGGAACAGGGGGCACTGAAGCTTTCTTT
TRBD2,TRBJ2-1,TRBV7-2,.,CASSLGLAGRYNEQFF,TGTGCCAGCAGCTTAGGCCTAGCGGGAAGATACAATGAGCAGTTCTTC
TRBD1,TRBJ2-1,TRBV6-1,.,CASGQGAYSEQFF,TGTGCCAGCGGACAGGGGGCGTACAGTGAGCAGTTCTTC
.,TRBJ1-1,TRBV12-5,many,CVTRGAFF,TGCGTCACGCGAGGCGCTTTCTTT
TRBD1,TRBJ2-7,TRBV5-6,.,CASSPRGRIPYEQYF,TGTGCCAGCAGCCCCAGGGGGCGTATCCCCTACGAGCAGTACTTC
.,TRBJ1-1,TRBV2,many,CASRGRGTNTEAFF,TGTGCCAGCAGGGGAAGGGGAACGAACACTGAAGCTTTCTTT
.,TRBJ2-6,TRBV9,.,CASSVAPGSGANVLTF,TGTGCCAGCAGCGTAGCTCCAGGGTCGGGGGCCAACGTCCTGACTTTC
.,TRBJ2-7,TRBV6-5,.,CASSYAGSYEQYF,TGTGCCAGCAGTTACGCAGGTTCCTACGAGCAGTACTTC
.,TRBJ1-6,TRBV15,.,CATSRDPQASPLHF,TGTGCCACCAGCAGAGATCCACAGGCCTCACCCCTCCACTTT
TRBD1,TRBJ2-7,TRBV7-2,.,CASSPDRVNYEQYF,TGTGCCAGCAGCCCCGACAGGGTTAACTACGAGCAGTACTTC
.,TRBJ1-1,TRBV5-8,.,CASSLPDRNTEAFF,TGTGCCAGCAGCTTGCCCGACAGGAACACTGAAGCTTTCTTT
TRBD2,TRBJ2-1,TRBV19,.,CAVSGSSYNEQFF,TGTGCCGTCAGCGGGAGCTCCTACAATGAGCAGTTCTTC
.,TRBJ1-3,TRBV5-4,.,CASSSGTQGNTIYF,TGTGCCAGCAGCTCCGGGACACAGGGAAACACCATATATTTT
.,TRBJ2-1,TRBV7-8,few,CASSLQILPPNEQFF,TGTGCCAGCAGCTTACAGATCCTTCCCCCAAATGAGCAGTTCTTC
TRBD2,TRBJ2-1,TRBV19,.,CASSIGVKREGYNEQFF,TGTGCCAGTAGTATAGGAGTGAAGAGGGAGGGATACAATGAGCAGTTCTTC
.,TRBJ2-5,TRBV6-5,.,CASSVTGLGTQYF,TGTGCCAGCAGTGTTACAGGGTTGGGGACCCAGTACTTC
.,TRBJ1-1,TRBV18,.,CASSPLEGLRTEAFF,TGTGCCAGCTCACCACTGGAGGGGTTGAGGACTGAAGCTTTCTTT
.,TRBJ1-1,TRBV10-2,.,CASGDMNTEAFF,TGCGCCAGCGGGGACATGAACACTGAAGCTTTCTTT
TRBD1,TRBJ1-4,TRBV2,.,CASSPGTGDLGLFF,TGTGCCAGCAGCCCCGGGACAGGGGATTTGGGGCTGTTTTTT
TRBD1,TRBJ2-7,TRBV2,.,CASSPTGVGYEQYF,TGTGCCAGCAGTCCCACAGGGGTTGGCTACGAGCAGTACTTC
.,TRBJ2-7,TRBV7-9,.,CASSLAGREEQYF,TGTGCCAGCAGCTTAGCGGGCAGAGAGGAGCAGTACTTC
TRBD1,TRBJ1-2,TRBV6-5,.,CASSFIQGGGYTF,TGTGCCAGCAGTTTCATACAGGGGGGTGGCTACACCTTC
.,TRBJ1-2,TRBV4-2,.,CASSQDSSYGYTF,TGTGCCAGCAGCCAAGATAGCAGTTATGGCTACACCTTC
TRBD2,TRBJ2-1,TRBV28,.,CASSLTSGGAGNEQFF,TGTGCCAGCAGCCTTACTAGCGGGGGGGCCGGGAATGAGCAGTTCTTC
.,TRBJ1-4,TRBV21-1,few,CASSKGLALISWLFF,TGTGCCAGCAGCAAGGGACTGGCCCTGATATCTTGGCTGTTTTTT
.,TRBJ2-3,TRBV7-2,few,CASSLGPTQYF,TGTGCCAGCAGCTTAGGTCCTACGCAGTATTTT
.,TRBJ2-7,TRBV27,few,CASSLAGGYEQYF,TGTGCCAGCAGTTTAGCAGGCGGCTACGAGCAGTACTTC
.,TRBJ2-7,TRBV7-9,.,CASSLSAGSGWSYEQYF,TGTGCCAGCAGCTTATCCGCCGGTTCAGGGTGGTCCTACGAGCAGTACTTC
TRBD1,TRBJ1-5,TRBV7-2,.,CASSRTGADFSNQPQHF,TGTGCCAGCAGTCGTACAGGGGCCGATTTTAGCAATCAGCCCCAGCATTTT
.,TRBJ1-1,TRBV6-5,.,CASSPRTVLEAFF,TGTGCCAGCAGTCCGAGGACAGTACTTGAAGCTTTCTTT
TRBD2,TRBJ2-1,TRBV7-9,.,CASSSQAGVAFEQFF,TGTGCCAGCAGCTCCCAAGCGGGAGTGGCTTTTGAGCAGTTCTTC
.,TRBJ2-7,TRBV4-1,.,CASSLNQGHGYEQYF,TGCGCCAGCAGCCTTAACCAGGGGCATGGGTACGAGCAGTACTTC
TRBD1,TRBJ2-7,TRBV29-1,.,CSVRTGGAYEQYF,TGCAGCGTCAGGACAGGCGGTGCGTACGAGCAGTACTTC
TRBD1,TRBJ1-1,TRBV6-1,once,CASSLGQRVGEAFF,TGTGCCAGCAGCCTGGGACAGCGAGTTGGTGAAGCTTTCTTT
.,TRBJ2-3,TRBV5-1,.,CASSLKGDTQYF,TGCGCCAGCAGCTTGAAGGGGGATACGCAGTATTTT
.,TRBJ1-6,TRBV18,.,CASSISSYNSPLHF,TGTGCCAGCTCAATAAGCTCCTATAATTCACCCCTCCACTTT
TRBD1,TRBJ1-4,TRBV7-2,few,CASSSGTGDEKLFF,TGTGCCAGCAGCTCGGGGACAGGGGACGAAAAACTGTTTTTT
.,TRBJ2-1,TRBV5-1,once,CASSSAANNEQFF,TGCGCCAGCAGCTCGGCAGCTAACAATGAGCAGTTCTTC
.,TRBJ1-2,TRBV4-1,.,CASSQDEGRRTF,TGCGCCAGCAGCCAAGATGAGGGACGTCGGACCTTC
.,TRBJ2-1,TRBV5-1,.,CASSLEGVRDEQFF,TGCGCCAGCAGCTTGGAAGGAGTTAGAGATGAGCAGTTCTTC
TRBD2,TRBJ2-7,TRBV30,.,CAWSATTSGTYEQYF,TGTGCCTGGAGTGCCACGACTAGCGGGACCTACGAGCAGTACTTC
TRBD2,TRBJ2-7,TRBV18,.,CASSPSTSGSHEQYF,TGTGCCAGCTCACCGTCGACTAGCGGGAGCCACGAGCAGTACTTC
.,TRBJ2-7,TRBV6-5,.,CASSYQGYYEQYF,TGTGCCAGCAGTTACCAGGGTTACTACGAGCAGTACTTC
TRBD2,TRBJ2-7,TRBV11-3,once,CASSLASGGPPFF,TGTGCCAGCAGCTTGGCTAGCGGGGGACCTCCTTTCTTC
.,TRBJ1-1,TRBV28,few,CASSLFGGTEAFF,TGTGCCAGCAGTCTCTTCGGGGGCACTGAAGCTTTCTTT
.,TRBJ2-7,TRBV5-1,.,CASSLEVEQYF,TGCGCCAGCAGCTTGGAGGTCGAGCAGTACTTC
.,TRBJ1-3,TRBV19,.,CASSIIGNTIYF,TGTGCCAGTAGTATCATCGGAAACACCATATATTTT
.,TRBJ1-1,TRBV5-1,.,CASTPGRSTEAFF,TGCGCCAGCACCCCGGGGAGGAGCACTGAAGCTTTCTTT
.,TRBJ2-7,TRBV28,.,CASSSPGGRGQYEQYF,TGTGCCAGCAGTTCACCAGGAGGGAGGGGGCAATACGAGCAGTACTTC
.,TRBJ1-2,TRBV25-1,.,CASSELILRAADGYTF,TGTGCCAGCAGTGAATTGATTTTGCGGGCAGCGGATGGCTACACCTTC
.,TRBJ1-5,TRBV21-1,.,CASSTLTFFSNQPQHF,TGTGCCAGCAGCACTTTGACCTTTTTCAGCAATCAGCCCCAGCATTTT